This TCR beta chain was sequenced for a study of blood T cell repertoires in COVID-19. Study as a whole: Acute and convalescent COVID-19 specimens originated in the United States, Italy and Spain. PBMCs, B-cell-depleted T cells, or T cells were the source of the cDNA or gDNA that made up the material.

Looked up from germline, CDR1 is MDHEN and CDR2 is SYDVKM. The CDR3 is 12 amino acids. V gave up 7 bases and J gave up 13 bases, with 17 bases separating them. Per the original methods: Counts of nucleated cells, estimated from reference gene primer amplification, were obtained. Some clones are missing from TCRdb's copy, which holds only in-frame ones; the method was immunoSEQ multiplex PCR. The V and J calls and clone size were taken over from that table, and D and trimming were inferred from the DNA. The repertoire holds 200,000 to 250,000 clones, with just over 85% as singletons. Cohorts were assigned according to the clinical history that participants reported.

The genes are TRBV28 and TRBJ2-1; D call uncertain. Material for sequencing was PBMCs or T cells enriched from blood (not recorded which). The receptor comes from a woman in her forties or fifties with acute COVID-19. For the CDR3, the DNA is TGTGCCAGCACAGGTCCCCCCTCCCCCCAGTTCTTC. Its protein is CASTGPPSPQFF.